Sequencing of this T cell receptor beta chain was carried out in a study of T cells after yellow fever vaccination. Turning to the study itself: Some fractions had low cell numbers, and these were prepared with SMART-Seq v4 Ultra Low Input.

As concerns this clonotype: Its antigen is currently unknown.

Researchers made TCR cDNA using 5'RACE template switching, and this step added a universal primer site and UMIs. One entry per CDR3 protein, called by TCRdb with MiXCR from the 5' RACE reads. The table has about 260,000 distinct CDR3 sequences, roughly 5% seen once. Study results and caveats: The presence of abundant clonotypes contaminating from the bulk population was possible in FACS-sorted repertoires. Most clones from primary vaccination resurfaced after the booster (around 97% CD4, approximately 87% CD8).

The CDR3 spans 16 residues. CDR1 and CDR2 from the germline V gene are LNHDA and SQIVND (reference sequence). V lost 4 bases and J lost 4, with 18 bases in between. The chain carries TRBV19 and TRBJ2-3; a possible D gene is TRBD2 (6 bases). The clonotype originates from a man between 18 and 29 years old who received the YFV17D yellow fever vaccine. The sequencing here drew on CD4+ T cells sorted from PBMCs, taken on the day of the yellow fever booster vaccination. CDR3 sequence (DNA): TGTGCCAGTAGTAAGAGGCGCGGGGCGGGCTCAGATACGCAGTATTTT. The encoded protein is CASSKRRGAGSDTQYF.